The source of this T cell receptor beta chain is a study of blood T cell repertoires in COVID-19. Study information: Spain, Italy and the United States supplied samples that represented acute and convalescent COVID-19.

Source study methods: The assay estimated nucleated cells by amplifying reference gene primers. Some clones are missing from TCRdb's copy, which holds only in-frame ones; the method was immunoSEQ multiplex PCR. That table furnishes V, J and clone size, whereas the DNA furnished D and trimming. The sample includes about 190,000 clones, about three quarters seen only once; the top ten take 10% to 15%. Enrolment of Seattle patients took place during active infection, and they were followed longitudinally. The clonotype comes from an elderly woman with COVID-19, enrolled during active disease. Sequencing used peripheral blood.

The CDR3 region has the DNA TGTGCCAGCAGTATGGGACTAGCGGGGAAATTTGAAGAGACCCAGTACTTC. As protein: CASSMGLAGKFEETQYF. This rearrangement joins TRBV6-2 or TRBV6-3 to TRBJ2-5; TRBD2 aligns across 13 bases. V was clipped by 5 bases and J by 3 bases; unmatched bases: 9. CDR3 length: 17 residues. Germline lookup yields CDR1 MNHEY and CDR2 SVGEGT.